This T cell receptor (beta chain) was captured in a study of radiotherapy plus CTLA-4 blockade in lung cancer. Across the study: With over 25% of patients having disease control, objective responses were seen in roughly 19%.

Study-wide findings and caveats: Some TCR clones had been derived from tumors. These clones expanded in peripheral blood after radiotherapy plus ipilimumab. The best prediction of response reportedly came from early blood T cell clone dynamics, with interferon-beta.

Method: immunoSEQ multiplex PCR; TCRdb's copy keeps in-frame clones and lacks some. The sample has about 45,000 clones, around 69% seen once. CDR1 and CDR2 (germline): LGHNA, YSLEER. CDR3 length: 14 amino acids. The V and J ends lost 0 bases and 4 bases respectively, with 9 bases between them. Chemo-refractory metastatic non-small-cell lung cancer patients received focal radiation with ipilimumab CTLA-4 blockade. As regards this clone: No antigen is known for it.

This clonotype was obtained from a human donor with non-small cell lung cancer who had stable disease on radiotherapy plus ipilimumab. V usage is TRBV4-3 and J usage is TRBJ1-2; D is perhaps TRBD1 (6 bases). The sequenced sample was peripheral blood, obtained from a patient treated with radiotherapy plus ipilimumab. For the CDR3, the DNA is TGCGCCAGCAGCCAAGAAACAGGGACCTATGGCTACACCTTC. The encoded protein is CASSQETGTYGYTF.